This TCR beta chain was observed in a study of blood T cell repertoires in COVID-19. Study summary: Samples taken during acute and convalescent COVID-19 were collected in the United States, Italy and Spain. T cells, B-cell-depleted T cells, or PBMCs supplied cDNA or gDNA.

The authors' processing: Scientists estimated how many nucleated cells there were by amplifying reference gene primers. Libraries were prepared by immunoSEQ multiplex PCR; TCRdb keeps only in-frame clonotypes and omits some of them. V and J calls and clone size are those listed in that table; D and trimming were worked out from the DNA. The sample holds some 110,000 clones, roughly 72% seen once. CDR1 and CDR2 (germline): SGHRS, YFSETQ. The germline V and J ends were trimmed by 4 bases and 5 bases, with 15 bases remaining between them. The CDR3 totals 14 residues. The clonotype was recovered from a man older than 75 with COVID-19, enrolled during active disease. The genes are TRBV5-1 and TRBJ1-1; a weak D match, TRBD1 (5 bases). Sequencing was done on a sample of peripheral blood. CDR3 coding DNA: TGCGCCAGCAGCCCGAAGGGGTGGGGTACTGAAGCTTTCTTT. As protein: CASSPKGWGTEAFF.